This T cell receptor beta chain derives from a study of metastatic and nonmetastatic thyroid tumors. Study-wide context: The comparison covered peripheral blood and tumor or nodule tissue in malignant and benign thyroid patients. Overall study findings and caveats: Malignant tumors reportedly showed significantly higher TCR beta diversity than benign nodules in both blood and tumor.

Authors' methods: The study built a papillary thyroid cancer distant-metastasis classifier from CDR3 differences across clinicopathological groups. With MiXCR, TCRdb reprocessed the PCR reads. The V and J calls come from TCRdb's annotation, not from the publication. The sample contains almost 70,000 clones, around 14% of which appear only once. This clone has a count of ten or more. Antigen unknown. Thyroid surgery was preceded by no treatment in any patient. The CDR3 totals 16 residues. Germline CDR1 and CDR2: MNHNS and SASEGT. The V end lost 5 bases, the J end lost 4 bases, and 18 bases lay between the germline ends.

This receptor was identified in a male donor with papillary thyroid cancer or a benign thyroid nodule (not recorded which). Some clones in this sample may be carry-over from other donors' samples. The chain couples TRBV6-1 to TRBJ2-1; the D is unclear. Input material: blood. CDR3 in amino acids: CASSRINSNDYNEQFF. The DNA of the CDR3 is TGTGCCAGCAGTCGTATAAATTCGAACGATTACAATGAGCAGTTCTTC.